This section outlines one T cell receptor (beta chain) sequence together with its context. What it binds is unknown. This sample is part of a study of PD-1 blockade in classical Hodgkin lymphoma. Study in general: Once every 2 weeks, patients received intravenous nivolumab at 3 mg/kg. Whole-study findings and limits: Anyone who began nivolumab under 1 year after ASCT was excluded.

Germline V lookup: CDR1 LGHNA, CDR2 YNFKEQ. CDR3 length: 15 amino acids. V dropped 1 base and J dropped 5; count of bases not matched to a gene: 7. Time point in this sample: cycle 4 day 1 (C4D1), after six to seven weeks of nivolumab. With no exception, relapse followed autologous stem cell transplantation in all patients, and brentuximab vedotin exposure varied. TCRdb's copy holds only in-frame clones and misses some; the assay was immunoSEQ multiplex PCR. The table records 64,000 or so clones, around nine tenths of them present only once. Material: peripheral blood mononuclear cells (PBMCs), obtained before the fourth cycle of nivolumab. The rearrangement joins TRBV4-2 to TRBJ1-2, with TRBD1 identical over 7 bases. The receptor comes from a human donor with classical Hodgkin lymphoma. CDR3: CASSQVGTEVYGYTF. The CDR3 DNA follows: TGTGCCAGCAGCCAAGTCGGGACAGAAGTGTATGGCTACACCTTC.